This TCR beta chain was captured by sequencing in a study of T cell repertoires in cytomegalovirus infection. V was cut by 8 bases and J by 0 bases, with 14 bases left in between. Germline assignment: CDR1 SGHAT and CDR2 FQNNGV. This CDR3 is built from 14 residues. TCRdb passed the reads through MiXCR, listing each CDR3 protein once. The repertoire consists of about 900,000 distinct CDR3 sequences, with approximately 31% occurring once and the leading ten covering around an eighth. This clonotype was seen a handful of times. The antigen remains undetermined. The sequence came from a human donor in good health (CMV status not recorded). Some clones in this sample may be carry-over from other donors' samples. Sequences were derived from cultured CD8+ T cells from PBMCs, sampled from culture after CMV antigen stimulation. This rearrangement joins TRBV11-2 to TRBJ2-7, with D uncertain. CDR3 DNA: TGTGCCAGCGCGCCCGGGCCGAGCTCCTACGAGCAGTACGTC. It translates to CASAPGPSSYEQYV.